A single T cell receptor (beta chain) is shown here with its context. This CDR3 contains 11 residues. Trimming took off 0 bases at V and 12 bases at J, with 9 bases between the two ends. The V gene's germline CDR1 is WSHSY and CDR2 SAAADI. Here immunoSEQ multiplex PCR was the method, and the copy in TCRdb shows in-frame clones only, minus some. This table has some 1,900,000 clones, approximately 94% appearing once. Naive CD8 populations comprised CD45RO-negative cells positively selected for CCR7, excluding terminally differentiated effector memory CD45RA+ cells. These data come from a study of shared clonotypes between healthy human individuals.

The chain combines TRBV10-2 with TRBJ2-7; D is undetermined. Sequences were obtained from naive CD8+ T cells sorted from blood. The receptor comes from a man aged 18 to 30 in good health. CDR3 loop: CASSESNDMYF. The CDR3 region has the DNA TGCGCCAGCAGTGAGTCTAACGATATGTACTTC.